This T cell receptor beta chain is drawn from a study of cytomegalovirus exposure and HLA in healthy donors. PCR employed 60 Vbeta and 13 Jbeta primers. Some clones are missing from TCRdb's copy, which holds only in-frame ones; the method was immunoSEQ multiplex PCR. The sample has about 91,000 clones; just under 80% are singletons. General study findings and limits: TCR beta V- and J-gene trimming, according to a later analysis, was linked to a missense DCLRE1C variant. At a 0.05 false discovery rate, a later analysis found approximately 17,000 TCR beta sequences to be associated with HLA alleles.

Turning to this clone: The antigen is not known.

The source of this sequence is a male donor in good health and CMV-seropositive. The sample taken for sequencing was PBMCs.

The CDR3 sequence is CASSPGTATNEKLFF. The CDR3 DNA reads TGTGCCAGCAGCCCGGGGACAGCTACGAATGAAAAACTGTTTTTT. V is TRBV28 and J is TRBJ1-4, with 7 bases identical to TRBD1. The CDR3 loop spans 15 amino acids. Germline V CDR1 and CDR2: MDHEN, SYDVKM. V lost 6 bases to trimming and J lost 5 bases; unmatched junction nucleotides: 9.